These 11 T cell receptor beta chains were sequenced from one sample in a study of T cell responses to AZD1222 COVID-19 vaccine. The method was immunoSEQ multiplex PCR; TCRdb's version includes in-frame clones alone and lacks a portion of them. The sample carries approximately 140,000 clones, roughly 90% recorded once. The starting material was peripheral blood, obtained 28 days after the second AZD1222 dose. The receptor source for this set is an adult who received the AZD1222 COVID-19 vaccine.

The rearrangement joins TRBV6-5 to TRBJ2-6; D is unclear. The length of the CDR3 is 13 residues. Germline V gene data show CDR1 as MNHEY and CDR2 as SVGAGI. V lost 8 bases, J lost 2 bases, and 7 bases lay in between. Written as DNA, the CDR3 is TGTGCCAGCCTCGCCCCTGGGGCCAACGTCCTGACTTTC. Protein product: CASLAPGANVLTF.

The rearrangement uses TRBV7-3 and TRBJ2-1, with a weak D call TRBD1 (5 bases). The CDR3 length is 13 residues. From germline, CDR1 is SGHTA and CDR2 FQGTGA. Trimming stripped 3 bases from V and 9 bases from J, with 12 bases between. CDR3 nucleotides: TGTGCCAGCAGCTTTACAAGGGGTAGTGAGCAGTTCTTC. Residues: CASSFTRGSEQFF.

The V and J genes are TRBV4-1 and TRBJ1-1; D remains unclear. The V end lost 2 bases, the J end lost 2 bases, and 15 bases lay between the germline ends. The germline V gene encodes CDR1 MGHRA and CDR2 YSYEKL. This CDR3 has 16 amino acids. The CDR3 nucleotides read TGCGCCAGCAGCCAATCCTCCCCAGCGATAAACACTGAAGCTTTCTTT. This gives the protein CASSQSSPAINTEAFF.

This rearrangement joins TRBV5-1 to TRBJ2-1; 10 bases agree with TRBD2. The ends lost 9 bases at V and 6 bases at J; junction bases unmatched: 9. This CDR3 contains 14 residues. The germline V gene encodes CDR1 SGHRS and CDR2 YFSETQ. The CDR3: CATSAGGPGNEQFF. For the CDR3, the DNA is TGCGCCACCTCAGCGGGAGGGCCTGGCAATGAGCAGTTCTTC. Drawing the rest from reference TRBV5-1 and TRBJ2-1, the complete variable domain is KAGVTQTPRYLIKTRGQQVTLSCSPISGHRSVSWYQQTPGQGLQFLFEYFSETQRNKGNFPGRFSGRQFSNSRSEMNVSTLELGDSALYLCATSAGGPGNEQFFGPGTRLTVL.

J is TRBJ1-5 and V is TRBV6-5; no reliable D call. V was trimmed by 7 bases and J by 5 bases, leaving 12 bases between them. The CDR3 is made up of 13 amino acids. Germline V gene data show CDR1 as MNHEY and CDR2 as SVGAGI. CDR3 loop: CASMGRLDQPQHF. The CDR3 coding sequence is TGTGCCAGCATGGGCAGGTTAGATCAGCCCCAGCATTTT.

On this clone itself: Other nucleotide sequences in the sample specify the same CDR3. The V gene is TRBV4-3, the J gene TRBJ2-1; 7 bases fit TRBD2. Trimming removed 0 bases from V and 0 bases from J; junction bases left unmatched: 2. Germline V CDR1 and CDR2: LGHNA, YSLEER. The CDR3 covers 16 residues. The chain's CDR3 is CASSQEGGSSYNEQFF. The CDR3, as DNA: TGCGCCAGCAGCCAAGAAGGCGGGAGCTCCTACAATGAGCAGTTCTTC.

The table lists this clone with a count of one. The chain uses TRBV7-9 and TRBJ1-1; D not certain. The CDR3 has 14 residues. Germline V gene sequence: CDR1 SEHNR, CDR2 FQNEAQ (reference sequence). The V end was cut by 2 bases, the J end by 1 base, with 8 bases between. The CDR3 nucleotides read TGTGCCAGCAGCTTACATCACAGGAACACTGAAGCTTTCTTT. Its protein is CASSLHHRNTEAFF.

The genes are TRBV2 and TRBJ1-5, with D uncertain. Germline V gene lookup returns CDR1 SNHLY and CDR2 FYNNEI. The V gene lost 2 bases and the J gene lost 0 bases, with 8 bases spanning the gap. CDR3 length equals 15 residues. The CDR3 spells CASSETVVSNQPQHF. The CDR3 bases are TGTGCCAGCAGTGAAACGGTGGTTAGCAATCAGCCCCAGCATTTT.

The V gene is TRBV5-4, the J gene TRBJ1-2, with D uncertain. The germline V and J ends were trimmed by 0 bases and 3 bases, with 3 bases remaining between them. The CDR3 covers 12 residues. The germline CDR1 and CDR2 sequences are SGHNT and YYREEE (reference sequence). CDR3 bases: TGTGCCAGCAGCTTGGACGACTATGGCTACACCTTC. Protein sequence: CASSLDDYGYTF.

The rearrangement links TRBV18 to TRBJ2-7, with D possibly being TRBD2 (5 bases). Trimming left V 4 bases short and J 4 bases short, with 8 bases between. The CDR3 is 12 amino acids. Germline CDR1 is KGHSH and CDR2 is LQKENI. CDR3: CASSQGGYEQYF. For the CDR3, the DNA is TGTGCCAGCTCACAAGGAGGTTACGAGCAGTACTTC.

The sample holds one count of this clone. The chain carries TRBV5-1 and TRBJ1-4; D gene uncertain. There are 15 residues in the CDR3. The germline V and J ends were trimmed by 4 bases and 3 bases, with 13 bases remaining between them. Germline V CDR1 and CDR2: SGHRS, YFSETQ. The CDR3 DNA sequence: TGCGCCAGCAGCCCGAACACCGACGCTAATGAAAAACTGTTTTTT. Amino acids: CASSPNTDANEKLFF.